Listed below are T cell receptor beta chains from one sample, sequenced in a study of graft-versus-host responses after intestinal transplantation. No antigen has been identified for these receptors. The method was immunoSEQ multiplex PCR; TCRdb's version includes in-frame clones alone and lacks a portion of them. The data show some 70,000 clones, with around 87% seen just once and approximately 8% held by the top ten. The sequences come from unstimulated CD8+ T cells sorted from spleen or lymph node cells, collected before transplant. Receptor source: a human donor who was the organ donor for an intestinal transplant. The CDR3 runs from the conserved cysteine through the conserved F or W. The D gene is left open where the match is weak. For some rows the clone size is stated as once, few or many, or as a class when expanded; others skip it.

TRBV28,15,NA,TRBJ2-7,NA,TGTGCCAGCAGTTTCCGGGAAAGGGCTCTCTACGAGCAGTACTTC,CASSFRERALYEQYF
TRBV11-2,16,few,TRBJ1-1,NA,TGTGCCAGCACCTATCAAGGGTGGGGTACGGACACTGAAGCTTTCTTT,CASTYQGWGTDTEAFF
TRBV6-1,13,NA,TRBJ1-1,NA,TGTGCCAGCAGAGCCCCGGACTACACTGAAGCTTTCTTT,CASRAPDYTEAFF
TRBV7-9,13,NA,TRBJ2-5,NA,TGTGCCAGCACTTACGGGGGGCCGGAGACCCAGTACTTC,CASTYGGPETQYF
TRBV11-2,17,NA,TRBJ2-1,NA,TGTGCCAGCAGCTCGGCCTCAGCCCCGGGTGGCTACAATGAGCAGTTCTTC,CASSSASAPGGYNEQFF
TRBV10-3,12,NA,TRBJ1-1,TRBD1,TGTGCCATCGGGCAGGGGGCCACTGAAGCTTTCTTT,CAIGQGATEAFF
TRBV29-1,17,once,TRBJ2-1,NA,TGCAGCGTAGAAAAGGTGCGGGTTTCCCCCTCCTACAATGAGCAGTTCTTC,CSVEKVRVSPSYNEQFF
TRBV5-5,14,NA,TRBJ2-7,TRBD1,TGTGCCAGCAGCATCACAGGGGGAACGGGCGAGCAGTACTTC,CASSITGGTGEQYF
TRBV28,15,NA,TRBJ2-1,NA,TGTGCCAGCAGTTTAAGATCGTCTAGAAAAGATGAGCAGTTCTTC,CASSLRSSRKDEQFF
TRBV28,13,once,TRBJ2-7,TRBD1,TGTGCCAGCAGTCTGGGGACAGCGTACGAGCAGTACTTC,CASSLGTAYEQYF
TRBV28,14,NA,TRBJ2-7,TRBD1,TGTGCCAGCAGTTGGGACAGGACCTCCTACGAGCAGTACTTC,CASSWDRTSYEQYF
TRBV6-5,13,NA,TRBJ2-7,NA,TGTGCCAGCAGTGCCCGGGAAAACTACGAGCAGTACTTC,CASSARENYEQYF
TRBV9,11,NA,TRBJ1-2,TRBD1,TGCGCCTCAGGGGGACCCTATGGCTACACCTTC,CASGGPYGYTF
TRBV4-1,15,NA,TRBJ1-5,NA,TGCGCCAGCAGCCTCTTTGGACAGAAGTATCAGCCCCAGCATTTT,CASSLFGQKYQPQHF
TRBV11-2,14,NA,TRBJ1-1,NA,TGTGCCAGCAGTCATACAGGGTTGGAGACTGAAGCTTTCTTT,CASSHTGLETEAFF
TRBV4-2,13,NA,TRBJ1-3,NA,TGTGCCAGCAGCCCGACCTTCCTAGACACCATATATTTT,CASSPTFLDTIYF
TRBV25-1,13,NA,TRBJ1-2,NA,TGTGCCAGCAGTGAATCCAGGGTGGATGGCTACACCTTC,CASSESRVDGYTF
TRBV4-2,18,NA,TRBJ1-6,NA,TGTGCCAGCAGCCCCCCAGGGGAGGGGAGCTCCTATAATTCACCCCTCCACTTT,CASSPPGEGSSYNSPLHF
TRBV6-1,13,once,TRBJ1-2,NA,TGTGCCAGCAGCCCGGGGGGCATCTATGGCTACACCTTC,CASSPGGIYGYTF
TRBV27,15,NA,TRBJ2-7,NA,TGTGCCAGCAGTTTGAGCTCCTACGGGTCCTACGAGCAGTACTTC,CASSLSSYGSYEQYF
TRBV12-2,13,NA,TRBJ1-1,NA,TGTGCAAGTCGCTTACTTGTCGACGCTGAAGCTTTCTTT,CASRLLVDAEAFF
TRBV7-9,12,few,TRBJ1-5,NA,TGTGCCAGCAGCTTGTCCAATCAGCCCCAGCATTTT,CASSLSNQPQHF
TRBV27,16,NA,TRBJ1-2,NA,TGTGCCAGCAGTTCCCGCCCGGTTGGAGGGGGGAATGGCTACACCTTC,CASSSRPVGGGNGYTF
TRBV19,13,few,TRBJ1-2,NA,TGTGCCAGTAGCGCTGGACAGTCCTATGGCTACACCTTC,CASSAGQSYGYTF
TRBV7-3,15,NA,TRBJ2-1,NA,TGTGCCAGCAGCTTAATCATTGGGGGATACAATGAGCAGTTCTTC,CASSLIIGGYNEQFF
TRBV28,13,NA,TRBJ1-2,NA,TGTGCCAGCAGTTTTGGAGGAGCTTATGGCTACACCTTC,CASSFGGAYGYTF
TRBV7-9,12,few,TRBJ1-4,NA,TGTGCCAGCAGCGCCAGAGAGGAAAAACTGTTTTTT,CASSAREEKLFF
TRBV7-9,13,NA,TRBJ2-5,NA,TGTGCCAGCAGCTTAGTTTTGATGCAGACCCAGTACTTC,CASSLVLMQTQYF
TRBV4-1,20,once,TRBJ2-3,TRBD2,TGCGCCAGCAGCCAAGATCGTCTGGGACTAGCGGGGCGAAACACAGATACGCAGTATTTT,CASSQDRLGLAGRNTDTQYF
TRBV10-2,15,NA,TRBJ2-1,NA,TGCGCCAGCAGTGAGTTTAGGGACTCCTACAATGAGCAGTTCTTC,CASSEFRDSYNEQFF
TRBV27,15,NA,TRBJ2-2,NA,TGTGCCAGCAGTTTATCGCTGGCGGGCACCGGGGAGCTGTTTTTT,CASSLSLAGTGELFF
TRBV28,12,once,TRBJ1-5,NA,TGTGCTTCCCGGGCCAGGGCTCAGCCCCAGCATTTT,CASRARAQPQHF
TRBV7-9,15,NA,TRBJ1-1,NA,TGTGCCAGCAGCGCGGCAGGATTGGCGAACACTGAAGCTTTCTTT,CASSAAGLANTEAFF
TRBV6-4,15,few,TRBJ2-2,NA,TGTGCCAGCAGTGACTCGACAGCGAACACCGGGGAGCTGTTTTTT,CASSDSTANTGELFF
TRBV4-1,15,once,TRBJ2-7,NA,TGCGCCAGCAGCCAAGAGCCCGGGCAGACATACGAGCAGTACTTC,CASSQEPGQTYEQYF
TRBV5-4,12,NA,TRBJ2-1,NA,TGTGCCAGCAGTTTAGGCACCAATGAGCAGTTCTTC,CASSLGTNEQFF
TRBV6-1,15,NA,TRBJ2-7,TRBD1,TGTGCCAGCCTTGGGAGGGGACAGGGAACCTACGAGCAGTACTTC,CASLGRGQGTYEQYF
TRBV28,12,NA,TRBJ2-7,NA,TGTGCCAGCAGTTTAGCCACCTACGAGCAGTACTTC,CASSLATYEQYF
TRBV29-1,14,NA,TRBJ1-1,NA,TGCAGCGTTGAAGATCTAAGGGAGGGAACTGAAGCTTTCTTT,CSVEDLREGTEAFF
TRBV28,17,few,TRBJ1-3,NA,TGTGCCAGCAGGGAGTTAAGGGACTTTGCGAAGGGAAACACCATATATTTT,CASRELRDFAKGNTIYF
TRBV7-9,17,once,TRBJ2-3,NA,TGTGCCAGCAGCTTAGGTTCCGCGGTGACTAGCACAGATACGCAGTATTTT,CASSLGSAVTSTDTQYF
TRBV6-1,12,NA,TRBJ2-7,NA,TGTGCCATCAGCACCTTGGGCTACGAGCAGTACTTC,CAISTLGYEQYF
TRBV29-1,11,NA,TRBJ1-2,NA,TGCAGCGTTGTAGGGATCTATGGCTACACCTTC,CSVVGIYGYTF